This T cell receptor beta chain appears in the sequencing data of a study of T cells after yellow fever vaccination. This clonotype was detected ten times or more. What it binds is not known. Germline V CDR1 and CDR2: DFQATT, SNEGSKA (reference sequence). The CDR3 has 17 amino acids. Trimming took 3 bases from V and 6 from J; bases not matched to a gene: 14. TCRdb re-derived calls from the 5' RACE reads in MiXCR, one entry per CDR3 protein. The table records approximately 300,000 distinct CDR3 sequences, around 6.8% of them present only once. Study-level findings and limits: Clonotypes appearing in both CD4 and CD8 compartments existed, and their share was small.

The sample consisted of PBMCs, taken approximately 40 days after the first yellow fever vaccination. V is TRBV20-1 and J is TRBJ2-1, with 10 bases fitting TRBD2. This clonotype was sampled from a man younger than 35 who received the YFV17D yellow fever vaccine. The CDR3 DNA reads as TGCAGTGCTAGTCGGCTAGCGGGAGCCCTGCTTTCCAATGAGCAGTTCTTC. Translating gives CSASRLAGALLSNEQFF.